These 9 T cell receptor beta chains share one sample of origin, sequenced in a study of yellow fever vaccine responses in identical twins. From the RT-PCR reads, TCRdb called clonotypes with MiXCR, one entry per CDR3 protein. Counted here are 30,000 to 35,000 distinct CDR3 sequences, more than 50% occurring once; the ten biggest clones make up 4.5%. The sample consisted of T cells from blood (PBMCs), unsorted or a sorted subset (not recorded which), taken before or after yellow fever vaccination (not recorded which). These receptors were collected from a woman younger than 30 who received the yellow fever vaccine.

Here the CDR3 reads CASSLGGTLNQPQHF. DNA of the CDR3: TGTGCCAGCAGTTTAGGCGGCACTCTCAATCAGCCCCAGCATTTT. The chain employs TRBV28 and TRBJ1-5; D is unclear. Germline V CDR1 and CDR2: MDHEN, SYDVKM. V shed 2 bases and J shed 3 bases, with 11 bases lying between them. This CDR3 comprises 15 residues.

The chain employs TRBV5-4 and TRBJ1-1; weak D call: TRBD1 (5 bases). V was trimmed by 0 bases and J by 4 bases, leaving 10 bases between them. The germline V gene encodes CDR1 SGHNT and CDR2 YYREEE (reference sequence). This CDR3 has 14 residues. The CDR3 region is CASSLGSGPTEAFF. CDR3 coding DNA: TGTGCCAGCAGCTTGGGATCGGGGCCCACTGAAGCTTTCTTT.

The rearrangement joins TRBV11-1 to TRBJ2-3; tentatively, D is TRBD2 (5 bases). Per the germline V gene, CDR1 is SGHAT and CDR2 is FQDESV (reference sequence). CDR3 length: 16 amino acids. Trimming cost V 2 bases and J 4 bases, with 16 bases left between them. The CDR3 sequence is CASSLFVVEAPDTQYF. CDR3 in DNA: TGTGCCAGCAGCTTATTCGTCGTGGAGGCTCCAGATACGCAGTATTTT.

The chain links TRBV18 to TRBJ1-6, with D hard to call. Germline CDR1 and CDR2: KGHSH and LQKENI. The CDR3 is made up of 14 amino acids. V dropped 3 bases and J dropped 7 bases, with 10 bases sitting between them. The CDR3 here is CASSPPSQNSPLHF. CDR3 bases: TGTGCCAGCTCACCGCCCAGCCAGAATTCACCCCTCCACTTT.

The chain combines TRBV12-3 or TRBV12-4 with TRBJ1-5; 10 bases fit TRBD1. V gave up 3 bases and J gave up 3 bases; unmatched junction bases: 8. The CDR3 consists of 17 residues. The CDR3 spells CASSLMGTGASNQPQHF. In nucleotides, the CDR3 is TGTGCCAGCAGTTTGATGGGGACAGGGGCCTCCAATCAGCCCCAGCATTTT.

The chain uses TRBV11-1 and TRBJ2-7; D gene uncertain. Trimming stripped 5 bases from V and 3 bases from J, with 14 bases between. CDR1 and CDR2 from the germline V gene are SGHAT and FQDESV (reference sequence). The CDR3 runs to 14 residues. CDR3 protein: CASSPQPRLYEQYF. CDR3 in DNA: TGTGCCAGCAGCCCCCAACCCCGTCTCTACGAGCAGTACTTC.

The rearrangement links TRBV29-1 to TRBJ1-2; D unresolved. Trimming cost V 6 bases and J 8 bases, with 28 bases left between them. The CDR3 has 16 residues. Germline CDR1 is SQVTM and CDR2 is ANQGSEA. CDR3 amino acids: CSVDRAHLGPARGYTF. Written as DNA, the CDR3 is TGCAGCGTCGATAGGGCTCACCTGGGTCCAGCTAGAGGCTACACCTTC.

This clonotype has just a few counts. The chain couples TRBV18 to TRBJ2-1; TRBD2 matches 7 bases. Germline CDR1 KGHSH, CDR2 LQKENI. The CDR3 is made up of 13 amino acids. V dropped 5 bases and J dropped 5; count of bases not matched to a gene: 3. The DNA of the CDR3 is TGTGCCAGCTCATCCCGGGGGGACAATGAGCAGTTCTTC. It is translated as CASSSRGDNEQFF.

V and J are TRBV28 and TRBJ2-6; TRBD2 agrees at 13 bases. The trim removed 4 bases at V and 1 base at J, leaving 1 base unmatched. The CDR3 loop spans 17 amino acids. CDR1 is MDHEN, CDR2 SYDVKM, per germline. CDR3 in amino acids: CASSWTSGGSGANVLTF. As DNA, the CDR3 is TGTGCCAGCAGTTGGACTAGCGGGGGTTCTGGGGCCAACGTCCTGACTTTC.